The entry that follows covers one T cell receptor beta chain sequence. Its antigen remains unknown. The observed sequence ends 3 residues before the CDR3 terminus, with the missing tail filled in from the germline J gene. The record originates from a study of T cells in women clearing cervical HPV infection. Study-level information: Controls' single incident HPV16 infection cleared within 12 months without precancer. Case blood was drawn a median approximately five months after lesion detection. Study-wide points: CIN3+ cases had significantly higher TCR repertoire richness than controls, but evenness did not differ.

This CDR3 comprises 17 residues. The germline CDR1 and CDR2 sequences are SGHVS and FQNEAQ. V lost 5 bases, J lost 2 bases, and 9 bases stayed unmatched. Sequenced by immunoSEQ multiplex PCR; TCRdb stores in-frame clones only, minus some. The sample has under 45,000 clones. V usage is TRBV7-8 and J usage is TRBJ1-5, with TRBD1 matching over 10 bases. The sequence derives from a woman aged 18 to 75 with a cervical HPV16 infection that either progressed to CIN3+ or cleared (not recorded which). Specimen: blood buffy coat. The part of the CDR3 DNA that was read is TGTGCCAGCAGCGCCCGGGACAGGGGTAGGGGCAATCAGCCC. This codes for CASSARDRGRGNQP. The whole CDR3 reads CASSARDRGRGNQPQHF.